Below are 3 T cell receptor beta chains sequenced from a single sample in a study of PD-L1 blockade in urothelial cancer. Regarding time point: peripheral blood 6 weeks after treatment start. TCRdb's table, derived via immunoSEQ multiplex PCR, lists solely in-frame clones and lacks some. The table includes about 130,000 clones, 86% detected once. The sequencing used PBMCs, collected around atezolizumab (anti-PD-L1) treatment. These TCRs come from a man aged 50-60 years with urothelial cancer.

The chain joins TRBV7-9 to TRBJ2-5; 10 bases are shared with TRBD2. CDR3 length equals 16 residues. V lost 5 bases and J lost 1; bases outside the gene matches: 7. The germline V gene has CDR1 SEHNR and CDR2 FQNEAQ (reference sequence). The CDR3 region has the DNA TGTGCCAGCAGCCGAGGGGCTAGCGGGAGCCAAGAGACCCAGTACTTC. Protein: CASSRGASGSQETQYF.

The chain has TRBV30 and TRBJ2-5; 9 nucleotides match TRBD1. V was clipped by 7 bases and J by 0 bases; unmatched bases: 3. Germline CDR1 reads GTSNPN; CDR2 reads SVGIG (reference sequence). CDR3 size: 13 residues. The CDR3 nucleotides read TGTGCCTTACAGGGGGCCAACCAAGAGACCCAGTACTTC. As protein: CALQGANQETQYF.

V gene TRBV27 combines with J gene TRBJ2-2, with a possible D match to TRBD1 (6 bases). Trimming took 3 bases from V and 6 from J, leaving 14 bases between them. The germline gives CDR1 MNHEY, CDR2 SMNVEV (reference sequence). There are 15 residues in the CDR3. The CDR3 is CASSFWPQGSGELFF. The CDR3 bases are TGTGCCAGCAGTTTCTGGCCCCAGGGGTCCGGGGAGCTGTTTTTT.